This T cell receptor (beta chain) was sequenced during a study of a mutant IDH1 vaccine in newly diagnosed glioma (TCRdb year 2021). About the study as a whole: Across visits V03 through V10, patients got a total of eight vaccinations, given in weeks 1, 3, 5, 7, 11, 15, 19 and 23. Of the 32 patients who were treated, around 62% were male and around 40% were female, and the mean age was around 43 years. Longitudinal TCRB deep sequencing was done for some 26 treated patients, wherever samples were available for exploratory analyses. Peripheral blood samples were drawn at six visits, namely V03 (baseline), V05, V07, V10, V12 and V13. Prior to enrollment, standard therapy consisting of radiotherapy alone, temozolomide alone, or radiochemotherapy with temozolomide had been administered to patients, with the combination being received by most patients. Vaccination started 4-6 weeks after radiotherapy alone, or was given together with temozolomide cycles in the groups whose treatment included chemotherapy. What the research found in general, with its limitations: PBMC samples for TCRB deep sequencing were selected based on availability. Pseudoprogression appeared unrelated to alterations in the top peripheral T cell clonotypes detected by TCRB sequencing. Immune responses induced by the vaccine were seen in roughly 95% of patients across multiple MHC alleles. The authors noted that analyses of patient blood samples could not be reproduced because of sample limitations.

Libraries were constructed by the immunoSEQ multiplex PCR assay. The hsTCRB Kit was used according to the manufacturer's protocol to amplify rearranged TCR beta chain sequences. TCRB libraries were sequenced on an Illumina MiSeq. On the study's bioinformatics: Demultiplexing, trimming and gene mapping were performed with the kit vendor's proprietary platform. The immuneACCESS repertoire file appears here via TCRdb, limited to in-frame rearrangements. These files lack a portion of the clones; in checked studies, under half of the deficit traces to unresolved V genes, and the cause of the others is not known. For V, J and clone size, that table is used; D and trimming come from the DNA. In all, the sample holds roughly 60,000 clones, and under 90% of those were seen once. The ten largest clones represent around 7% of the sample. This sample's time point label indicates: week 5, during vaccination. A 20-mer mutant IDH1 peptide at 300 micrograms in Montanide made up each vaccine dose, which was injected subcutaneously together with topical imiquimod. Newly diagnosed WHO grade 3 or 4 IDH1-mutant astrocytomas showing loss of nuclear ATRX were present in the donors. The samples were drawn from NOA16, a multicentre, single-arm, open-label phase I trial in Germany that tested a mutant IDH1 peptide vaccine in humans for the first time. Genomic DNA for TCRB sequencing was isolated from EDTA blood with the DNeasy Blood and Tissue Kit.

The V and J ends are trimmed by 6 bases and 7 bases, leaving 18 bases between them. For CDR1 and CDR2, the germline V gene (reference sequence) lists LNHDA and SQIVND. Counted from cysteine to phenylalanine, this CDR3 has 15 amino acids. The retained sequence is limited to the CDR3, 45 bases, with the frame set at the first base. A note on this clone: What antigen it recognizes has not been identified. Within one base of it there is no much larger clone, and no base qualities were kept.

This clonotype was sampled from a woman aged 45-59 years with glioma. The chain links TRBV19 with TRBJ2-2; the D call is tentative, TRBD1 or TRBD2, as each matches 5 bases. The sequenced sample was PBMCs, obtained from a glioma patient whose treatment included an IDH1 peptide vaccine. The CDR3 region reads CASRHRDPISGELFF. The nucleotide sequence reads as follows: TGTGCCAGTAGACACCGGGACCCTATTAGCGGGGAGCTGTTTTTT.